This TCR beta chain came from a study of OX40 agonist ivuxolimab in advanced cancers. Across the study: Averaging about 60 years in age, with a range of roughly 20 to 90, the cohort was around 85% male. Study-wide points: Among some nonresponders, normalized T-cell clonal expansion was also low.

About this clone: Its target is not known.

The repertoire was sequenced with immunoSEQ multiplex PCR; TCRdb's copy has only in-frame clones and lacks some. The table records about 69,000 clones, 87% of them present only once. Germline CDR1 reads MDHEN; CDR2 reads SYDVKM. The CDR3 is made up of 16 amino acids. V lost 1 base and J lost 5; bases outside the gene matches: 3. The origin of this receptor is an adult with an advanced solid tumor such as melanoma, head and neck, liver or kidney cancer. The sample here was CD4+ or CD8+ T cells sorted from blood, taken in a trial of the OX40 agonist ivuxolimab. V gene TRBV28 combines with J gene TRBJ2-3, with 13 bases matching TRBD2. The CDR3 coding sequence is TGTGCCAGCAGTTTATCAGGGACTAGCGGGAAAGATACGCAGTATTTT. This sequence encodes CASSLSGTSGKDTQYF.